This T cell receptor (beta chain) derives from a study of cytomegalovirus exposure and HLA in healthy donors. Study as a whole: Unique TCRs numbering around 85 million, obtained from HLA-typed donors, made up an early data release.

PCR primers comprised 60 Vbeta and 13 Jbeta primers. Sequencing was performed with immunoSEQ multiplex PCR; in TCRdb, only in-frame clones are kept and a portion is missing. The repertoire holds about 160,000 clones, around 83% seen once, with 0.95% to 1% in the top ten. Overall study results and limits: HLA allele associations emerged for fewer than 20,000 TCR beta sequences in a later analysis, at 0.05 false discovery rate.

CDR3 size: 16 residues. V was shortened by 4 bases and J by 2 bases, with 21 bases between the two germline ends. Germline V CDR1 and CDR2: GTSNPN, SVGIG (reference sequence). As concerns this clone: Its antigen remains unknown.

Sequenced: PBMCs. The chain has TRBV30 and TRBJ2-7, with a weak D call TRBD2 (7 bases). The TCR sequence derives from a girl aged 2-10 years in good health and CMV-seropositive. In DNA, the CDR3 is TGTGCCTGGACTAAACGGGGGGCAGGCCTAGCCTACGAGCAGTACTTC. Translation: CAWTKRGAGLAYEQYF.